In its sample, the clone carrying this T cell receptor (beta chain) was seen many times. Antigen: not known. The CDR3 has 15 amino acids. V trimming: 5 bases; J trimming: 10 bases; junction bases outside the gene matches: 14. The germline V gene has CDR1 SGHTA and CDR2 FQGNSA. CDR3-region Arm-PCR and iRepertoire HTBI primers produced the TCR beta libraries. Authors' methods: Sample data revealed some 58 TRBV and 14 TRBJ segments. In TCRdb, the multiplex PCR reads were re-called with MiXCR into one record per CDR3 protein. TCRdb's processing, not the authors', yielded these V and J calls. Here the sample spans over 200,000 distinct CDR3 sequences, 15% to 20% being singletons. The data were taken from a study of regulatory T cells in long-lasting Graves disease. Study-wide results and caveats: Persistent Graves' patients showed less TCR diversity than newly diagnosed patients showed.

Time point in this sample: newly diagnosed GD, antithyroid drugs for less than 3 months. Making the TCR library involved RNA that had been extracted from PBMCs. The specimen was peripheral blood mononuclear cells (PBMCs), collected at new diagnosis, from a patient treated with antithyroid drugs. The V gene is TRBV7-2, the J gene TRBJ2-1; TRBD2 matches at 7 bases. The clonotype originates from a female donor with Graves disease. DNA for the CDR3: TGTGCCAGCAGCCAACACGCGACCGGGGGGACGGAGCAGTTCTTC. Translating gives CASSQHATGGTEQFF.